This TCR beta chain appears in the sequencing data of a study of T cell repertoires in aging, cancer and after chemotherapy. This clonotype is medium-sized in the sample. V lost 6 bases, J lost 0 bases, and 3 bases stayed unmatched. This CDR3 comprises 14 residues. Germline CDR1 reads PRHDT; CDR2 reads FYEKMQ (reference sequence). Peripheral blood genomic DNA, not sorted cells or RNA, was the template. TRB rearrangements spanning V, D and J were amplified using mixed TRB-A/B primers. Using its own MiXCR run on the multiplex PCR reads, TCRdb lists one record per CDR3 protein. Here the sample spans approximately 4,600 distinct CDR3 sequences, roughly 19% being singletons.

This chain connects TRBV13 to TRBJ1-1; 8 nucleotides agree with TRBD1. What was sequenced was blood. This sequence originates from a human donor in good health. The donor label of this sample is uncertain. CDR3 region: CASRTGGLNTEAFF. The CDR3 region has the DNA TGTGCCAGCAGAACAGGGGGTTTGAACACTGAAGCTTTCTTT.